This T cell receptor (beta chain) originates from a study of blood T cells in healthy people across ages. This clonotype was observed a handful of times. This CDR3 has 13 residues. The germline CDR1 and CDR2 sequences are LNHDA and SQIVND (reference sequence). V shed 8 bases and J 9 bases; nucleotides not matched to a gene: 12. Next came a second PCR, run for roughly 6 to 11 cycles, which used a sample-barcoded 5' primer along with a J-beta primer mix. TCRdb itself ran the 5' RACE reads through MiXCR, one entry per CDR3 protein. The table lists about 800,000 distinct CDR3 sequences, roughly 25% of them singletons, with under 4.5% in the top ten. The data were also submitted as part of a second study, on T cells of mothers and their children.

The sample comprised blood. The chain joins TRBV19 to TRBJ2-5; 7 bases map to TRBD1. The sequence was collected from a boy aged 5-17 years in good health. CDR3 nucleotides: TGTGCCAGTCAGGCACAGGGGTCGCTGGCCCAGTACTTC. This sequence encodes CASQAQGSLAQYF.